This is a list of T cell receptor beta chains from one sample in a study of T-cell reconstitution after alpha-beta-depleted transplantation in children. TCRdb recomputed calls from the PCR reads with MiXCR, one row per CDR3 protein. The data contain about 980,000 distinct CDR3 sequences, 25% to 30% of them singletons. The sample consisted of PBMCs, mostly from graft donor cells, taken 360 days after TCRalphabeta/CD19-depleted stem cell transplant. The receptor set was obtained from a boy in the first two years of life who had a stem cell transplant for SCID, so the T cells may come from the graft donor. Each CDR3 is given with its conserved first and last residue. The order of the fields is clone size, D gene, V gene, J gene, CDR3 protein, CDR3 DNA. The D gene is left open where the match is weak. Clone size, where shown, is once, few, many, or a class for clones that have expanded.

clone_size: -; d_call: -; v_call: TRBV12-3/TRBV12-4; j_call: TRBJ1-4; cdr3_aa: CASSFSYRPLGKLFF; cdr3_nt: TGTGCCAGCAGTTTCTCCTACAGGCCATTAGGAAAACTGTTTTTT
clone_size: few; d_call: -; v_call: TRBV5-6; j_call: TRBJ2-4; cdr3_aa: CASSLIGEAKNIQYF; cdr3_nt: TGTGCCAGCAGCTTAATAGGGGAGGCCAAAAACATTCAGTACTTC
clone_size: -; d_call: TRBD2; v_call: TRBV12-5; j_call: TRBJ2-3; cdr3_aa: CASGRSGGLTDTQYF; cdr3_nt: TGTGCTAGTGGTAGGAGCGGGGGCCTCACAGATACGCAGTATTTT
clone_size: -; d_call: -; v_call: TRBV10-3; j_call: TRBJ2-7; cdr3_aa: CAISEPDSYEQYF; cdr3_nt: TGTGCCATCAGTGAGCCGGACAGCTACGAGCAGTACTTC
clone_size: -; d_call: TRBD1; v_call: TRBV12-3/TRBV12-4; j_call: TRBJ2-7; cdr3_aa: CASRNQQGSEQYF; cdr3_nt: TGTGCCAGCAGAAACCAACAGGGGTCCGAGCAGTACTTC
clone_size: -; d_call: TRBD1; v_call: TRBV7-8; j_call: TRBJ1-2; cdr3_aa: CASSLDARGDNYGYTF; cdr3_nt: TGTGCCAGCAGCTTAGATGCCAGGGGGGATAACTATGGCTACACCTTC
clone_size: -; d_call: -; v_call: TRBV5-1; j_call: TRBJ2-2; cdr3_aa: CASSLGPVGAGGELFF; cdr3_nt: TGCGCCAGCAGCTTGGGCCCTGTCGGGGCCGGCGGGGAGCTGTTTTTT
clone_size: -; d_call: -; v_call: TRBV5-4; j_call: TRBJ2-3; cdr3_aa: CASSFTERTDTQYF; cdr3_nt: TGTGCCAGCAGCTTCACAGAACGCACAGATACGCAGTATTTT
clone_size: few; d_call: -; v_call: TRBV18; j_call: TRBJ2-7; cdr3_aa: CASSPAGQLSSYEQYF; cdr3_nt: TGTGCCAGCTCACCTGCGGGACAGTTGAGCTCCTACGAGCAGTACTTC
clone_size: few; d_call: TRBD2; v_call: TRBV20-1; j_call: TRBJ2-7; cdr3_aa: CSAPSGGSSYEQYF; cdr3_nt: TGCAGTGCTCCAAGCGGGGGGAGCTCCTACGAGCAGTACTTC
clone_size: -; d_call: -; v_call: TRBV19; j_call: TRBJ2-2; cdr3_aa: CASSIGKNTGELFF; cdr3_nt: TGTGCCAGTAGTATAGGCAAGAACACCGGGGAGCTGTTTTTT
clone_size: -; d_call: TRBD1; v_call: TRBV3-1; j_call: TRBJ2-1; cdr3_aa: CASSTSTGTGRYNEQFF; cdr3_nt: TGTGCCAGCAGCACCAGCACCGGGACAGGGAGATACAATGAGCAGTTCTTC
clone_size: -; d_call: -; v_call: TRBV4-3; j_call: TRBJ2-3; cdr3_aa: CASSQIGPGVTDTQYF; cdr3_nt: TGCGCCAGCAGCCAAATTGGGCCTGGGGTGACAGATACGCAGTATTTT
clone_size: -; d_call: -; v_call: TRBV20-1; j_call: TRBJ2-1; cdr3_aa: CSARDRPSKQFF; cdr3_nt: TGCAGTGCTAGAGATCGGCCGAGCAAGCAGTTCTTC
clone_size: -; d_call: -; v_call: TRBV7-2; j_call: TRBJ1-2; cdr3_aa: CASSLIWEAYGYTF; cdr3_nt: TGTGCCAGCAGCTTAATTTGGGAAGCCTATGGCTACACCTTC
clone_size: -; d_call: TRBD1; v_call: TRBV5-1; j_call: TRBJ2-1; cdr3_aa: CASSFAGQGPNEQFF; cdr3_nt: TGCGCCAGCAGCTTCGCGGGACAGGGACCCAATGAGCAGTTCTTC
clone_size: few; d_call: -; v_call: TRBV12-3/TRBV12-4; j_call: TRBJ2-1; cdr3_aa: CASIRTPPGCEQFF; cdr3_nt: TGTGCCAGCATCCGGACCCCTCCCGGCTGTGAGCAGTTCTTC
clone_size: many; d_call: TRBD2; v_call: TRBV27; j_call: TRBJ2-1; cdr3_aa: CASSTLAGGPNEQFF; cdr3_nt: TGTGCCAGCAGCACACTAGCGGGGGGGCCAAATGAGCAGTTCTTC
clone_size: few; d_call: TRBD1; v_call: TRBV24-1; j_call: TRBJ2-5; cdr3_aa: CATSDSGTGSQETQYF; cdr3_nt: TGTGCCACCAGTGACTCCGGGACAGGGTCCCAAGAGACCCAGTACTTC
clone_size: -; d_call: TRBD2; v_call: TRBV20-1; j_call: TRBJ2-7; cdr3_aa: CSAVPASGGVFHEQYF; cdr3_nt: TGCAGTGCCGTCCCAGCGAGCGGGGGGGTATTCCACGAGCAGTACTTC
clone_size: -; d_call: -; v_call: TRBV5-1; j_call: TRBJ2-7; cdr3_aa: CASSDLGRSYSQGHPYEQYF; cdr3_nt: TGCGCCAGCAGCGATCTCGGGCGCTCTTATTCTCAGGGACATCCCTACGAGCAGTACTTC
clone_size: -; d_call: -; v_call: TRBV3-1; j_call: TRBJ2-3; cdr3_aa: CASSQVEGPDTQYF; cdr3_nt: TGTGCCAGCAGCCAAGTAGAGGGGCCAGATACGCAGTATTTT
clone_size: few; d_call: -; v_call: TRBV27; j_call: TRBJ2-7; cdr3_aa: CASSFTGVGEQYF; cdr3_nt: TGTGCCAGCAGTTTTACAGGCGTCGGCGAGCAGTACTTC
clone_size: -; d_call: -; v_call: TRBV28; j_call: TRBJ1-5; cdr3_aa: CASSLIGVAQPQHF; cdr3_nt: TGTGCCAGCAGTTTGATCGGGGTCGCTCAGCCCCAGCATTTT
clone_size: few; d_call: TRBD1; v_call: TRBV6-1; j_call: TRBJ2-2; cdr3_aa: CASRRTGWGSTGELFF; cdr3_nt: TGTGCCAGCAGGCGGACAGGTTGGGGGAGCACCGGGGAGCTGTTTTTT
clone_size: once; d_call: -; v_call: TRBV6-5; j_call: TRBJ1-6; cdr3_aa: CASSYSGISSPLHF; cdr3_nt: TGTGCCAGCAGTTACTCCGGGATCAGCTCACCCCTCCACTTT
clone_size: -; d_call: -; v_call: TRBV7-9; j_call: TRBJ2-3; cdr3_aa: CASSLEGAVSTDTQYF; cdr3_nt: TGTGCCAGCAGCTTAGAAGGGGCCGTCAGCACAGATACGCAGTATTTT
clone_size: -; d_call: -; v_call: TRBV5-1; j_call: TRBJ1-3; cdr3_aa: CASAQGPGGNTIYF; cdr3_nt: TGCGCCAGCGCGCAGGGGCCTGGAGGGAACACCATATATTTT
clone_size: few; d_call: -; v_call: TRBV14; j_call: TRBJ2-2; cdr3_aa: CASSQDRPGPQNTGELFF; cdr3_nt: TGTGCCAGCAGCCAAGATCGACCGGGACCACAAAACACCGGGGAGCTGTTTTTT
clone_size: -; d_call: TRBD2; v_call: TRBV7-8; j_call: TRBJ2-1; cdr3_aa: CASSPTLAGGRREQFF; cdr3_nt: TGTGCCAGCAGCCCCACACTAGCGGGGGGGCGAAGGGAGCAGTTCTTC
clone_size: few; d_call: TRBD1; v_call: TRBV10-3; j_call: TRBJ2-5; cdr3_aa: CATRDRRYQETQYF; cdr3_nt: TGTGCCACTCGGGACAGGCGGTACCAAGAGACCCAGTACTTC
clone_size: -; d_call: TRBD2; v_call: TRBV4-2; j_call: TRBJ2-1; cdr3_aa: CASSQVGGGPYNEQFF; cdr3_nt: TGTGCCAGCAGCCAAGTGGGCGGGGGGCCTTACAATGAGCAGTTCTTC
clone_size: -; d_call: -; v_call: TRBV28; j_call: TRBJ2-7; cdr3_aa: CASSFKGRFVDEQYF; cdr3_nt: TGTGCCAGCAGTTTTAAGGGGAGGTTTGTCGACGAGCAGTACTTC
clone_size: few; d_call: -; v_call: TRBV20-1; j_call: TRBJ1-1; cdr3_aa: CSARRLLRGSKNTEAFF; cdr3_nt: TGCAGTGCTAGACGTCTTCTCCGAGGATCCAAGAACACTGAAGCTTTCTTT
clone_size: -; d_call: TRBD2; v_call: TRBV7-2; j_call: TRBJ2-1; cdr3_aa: CASSIRRAGGHNEQFF; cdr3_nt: TGTGCCAGCAGCATACGTCGGGCGGGGGGCCACAATGAGCAGTTCTTC
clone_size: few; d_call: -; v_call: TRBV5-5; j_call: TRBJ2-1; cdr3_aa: CASSRGHLGYNEQFF; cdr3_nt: TGTGCCAGCAGCCGGGGACATCTGGGTTACAATGAGCAGTTCTTC
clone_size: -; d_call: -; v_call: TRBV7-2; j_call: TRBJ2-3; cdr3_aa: CASSHQISSGDTQYF; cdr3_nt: TGTGCCAGCAGCCATCAAATTAGCTCAGGAGATACGCAGTATTTT
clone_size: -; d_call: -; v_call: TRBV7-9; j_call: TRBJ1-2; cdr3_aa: CAISTPMRGVDYGYTF; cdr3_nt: TGTGCCATCTCGACCCCGATGAGAGGGGTGGACTATGGCTACACCTTC
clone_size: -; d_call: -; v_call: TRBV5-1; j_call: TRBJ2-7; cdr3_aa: CASSNLGLSSSYEQYF; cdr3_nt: TGCGCCAGCAGCAACCTAGGACTTTCTAGCTCCTACGAGCAGTACTTC
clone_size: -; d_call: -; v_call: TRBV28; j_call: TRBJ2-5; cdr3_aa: CASSSYRETQYF; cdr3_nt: TGTGCCAGCAGTTCATACCGGGAGACCCAGTACTTC
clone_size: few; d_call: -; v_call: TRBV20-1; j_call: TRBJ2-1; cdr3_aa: CSALTPVPYNEQFF; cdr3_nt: TGCAGTGCCCTTACACCCGTTCCCTACAATGAGCAGTTCTTC
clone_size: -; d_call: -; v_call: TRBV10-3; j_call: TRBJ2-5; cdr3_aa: CAISEWAGAPTQYF; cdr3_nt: TGTGCCATCAGTGAATGGGCGGGGGCCCCTACCCAGTACTTC
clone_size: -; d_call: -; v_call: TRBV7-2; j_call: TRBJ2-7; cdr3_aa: CASSFRAGALYEQYF; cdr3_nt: TGTGCCAGCTCCTTTAGGGCGGGGGCTCTCTACGAGCAGTACTTC
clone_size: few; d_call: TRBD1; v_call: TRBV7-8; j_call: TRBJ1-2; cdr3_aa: CASSLARQGNGGYTF; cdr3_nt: TGTGCCAGCAGCTTAGCCCGACAGGGGAATGGTGGCTACACCTTC
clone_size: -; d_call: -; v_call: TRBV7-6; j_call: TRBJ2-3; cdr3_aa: CASSTTPGTSTDTQYF; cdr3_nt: TGTGCCAGCAGCACGACACCAGGGACAAGCACAGATACGCAGTATTTT